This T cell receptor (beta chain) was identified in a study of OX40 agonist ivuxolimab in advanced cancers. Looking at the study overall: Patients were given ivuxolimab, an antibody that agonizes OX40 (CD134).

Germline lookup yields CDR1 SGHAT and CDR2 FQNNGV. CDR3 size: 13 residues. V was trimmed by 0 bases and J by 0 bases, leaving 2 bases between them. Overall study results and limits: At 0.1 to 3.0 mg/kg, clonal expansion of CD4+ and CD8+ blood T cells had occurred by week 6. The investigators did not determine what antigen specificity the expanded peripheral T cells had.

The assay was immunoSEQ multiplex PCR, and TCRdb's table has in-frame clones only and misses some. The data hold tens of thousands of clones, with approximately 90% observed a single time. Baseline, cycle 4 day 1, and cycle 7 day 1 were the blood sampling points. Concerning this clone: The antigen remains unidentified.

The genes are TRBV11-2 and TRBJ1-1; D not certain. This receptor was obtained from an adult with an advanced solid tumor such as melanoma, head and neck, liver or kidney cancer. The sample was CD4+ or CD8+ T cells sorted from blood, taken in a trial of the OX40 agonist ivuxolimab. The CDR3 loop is CASSLDLNTEAFF. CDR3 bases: TGTGCCAGCAGCTTAGATTTGAACACTGAAGCTTTCTTT.